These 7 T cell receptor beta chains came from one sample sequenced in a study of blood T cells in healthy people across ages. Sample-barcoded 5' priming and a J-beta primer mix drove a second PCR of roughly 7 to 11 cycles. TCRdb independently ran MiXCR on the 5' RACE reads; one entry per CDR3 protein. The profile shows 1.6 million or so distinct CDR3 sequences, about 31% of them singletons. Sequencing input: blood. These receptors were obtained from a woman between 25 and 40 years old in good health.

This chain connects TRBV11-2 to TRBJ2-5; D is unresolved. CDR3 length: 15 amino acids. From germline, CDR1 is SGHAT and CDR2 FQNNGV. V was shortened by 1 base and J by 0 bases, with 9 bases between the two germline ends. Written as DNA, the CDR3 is TGTGCCAGCAGCTTAGGGGGTGTCCACCAAGAGACCCAGTACTTC. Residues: CASSLGGVHQETQYF.

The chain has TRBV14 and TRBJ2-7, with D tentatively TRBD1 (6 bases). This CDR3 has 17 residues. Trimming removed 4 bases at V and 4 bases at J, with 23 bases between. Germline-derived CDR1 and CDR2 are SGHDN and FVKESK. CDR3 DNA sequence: TGTGCCAGCAGCCGGACAGTGTCGCCTAGTTCAGTTTACGAGCAGTACTTC. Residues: CASSRTVSPSSVYEQYF.

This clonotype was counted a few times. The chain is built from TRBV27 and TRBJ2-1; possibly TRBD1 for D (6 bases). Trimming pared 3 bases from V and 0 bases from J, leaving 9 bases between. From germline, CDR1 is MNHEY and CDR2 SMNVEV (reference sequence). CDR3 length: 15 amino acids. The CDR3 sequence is CASSFGTSSYNEQFF. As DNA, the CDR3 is TGTGCCAGCAGTTTCGGGACAAGCTCCTACAATGAGCAGTTCTTC.

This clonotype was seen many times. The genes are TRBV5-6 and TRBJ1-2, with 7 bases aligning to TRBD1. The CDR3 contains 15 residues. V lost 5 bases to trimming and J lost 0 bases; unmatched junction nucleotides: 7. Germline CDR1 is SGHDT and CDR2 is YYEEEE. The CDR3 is CASRNGDSPNYGYTF. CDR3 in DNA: TGTGCCAGCAGAAACGGGGACAGCCCTAACTATGGCTACACCTTC.

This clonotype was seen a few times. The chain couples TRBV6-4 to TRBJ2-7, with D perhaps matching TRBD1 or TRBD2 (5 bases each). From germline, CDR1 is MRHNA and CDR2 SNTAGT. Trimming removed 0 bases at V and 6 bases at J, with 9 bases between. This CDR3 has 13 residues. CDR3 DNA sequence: TGTGCCAGCAGTGACTCCTGGGGGTCCGAGCAGTACTTC. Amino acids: CASSDSWGSEQYF.

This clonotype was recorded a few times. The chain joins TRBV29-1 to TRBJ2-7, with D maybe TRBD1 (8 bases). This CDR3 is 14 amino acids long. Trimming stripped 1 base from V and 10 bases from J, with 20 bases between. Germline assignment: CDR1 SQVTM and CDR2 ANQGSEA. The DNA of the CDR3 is TGCAGCGTTGAAGCGGGGGGTCAGGGGGCTTCACAGTACTTC. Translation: CSVEAGGQGASQYF.

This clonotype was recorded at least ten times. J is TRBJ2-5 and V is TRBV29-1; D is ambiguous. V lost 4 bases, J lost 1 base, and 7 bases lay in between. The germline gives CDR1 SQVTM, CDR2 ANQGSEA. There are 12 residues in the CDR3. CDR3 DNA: TGCAGCGTTGCGGCAGCCCAAGAGACCCAGTACTTC. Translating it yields CSVAAAQETQYF.